What follows describes a single TCR beta chain. Its target is unknown. TCRdb reprocessed the 5' RACE reads and stores each CDR3 protein as one record, lacking DNA. Its clone listing holds about 450,000 distinct CDR3 sequences. Germline V gene data show CDR1 as SGDLS and CDR2 as YYNGEE. The CDR3 covers 15 residues. This specimen belongs to a study of monozygotic twins with inflammatory bowel disease. General study points: Against healthy co-twins, IBD patients had lower TCRbeta diversity (measured by inverse Simpson). Repertoire similarity did not differ between concordant and discordant twins, possibly owing to limited power.

The rearrangement uses TRBV9 and TRBJ2-1; the TRBD1 assignment by TCRdb is unverifiable without DNA. The sequence was obtained from a human donor with ulcerative colitis or Crohn's disease, or a healthy co-twin of an affected twin (not recorded which). Material: blood. This CDR3 is CASSPPGQGPNEQFF.